What follows describes a single T cell receptor beta chain. No antigen is known for it. Germline V CDR1 and CDR2: SQVTM, ANQGSEA. CDR3 length: 13 residues. V was clipped by 5 bases and J by 2 bases, with 10 bases between them. Together with a sample-barcoded 5' primer, a J-beta primer mix was included in a second PCR lasting roughly 7 to 11 cycles. Each TCR beta cDNA got a 12-nucleotide random molecular identifier. TCRdb analysed the 5' RACE reads with MiXCR anew, one entry per CDR3 protein. The table shows 1,100,000 or so distinct CDR3 sequences, with more than 40% occurring only once. This sample was included in a study of blood T cells in healthy people across ages. Whole-study results and caveats: Long-lived and aged donors differed, with more naive CD4+ cells and higher diversity in the long-lived. The recorded TCR beta diversity per million T cells decreased in a roughly linear manner with age.

This TCR was sampled from a woman in her sixties in good health. Sequences were obtained from blood. The chain joins TRBV29-1 to TRBJ2-4; no clear D gene. The CDR3 region has the DNA TGCAGCGTTTCGACGGTAACCAAAAACATTCAGTACTTC. Protein sequence: CSVSTVTKNIQYF.